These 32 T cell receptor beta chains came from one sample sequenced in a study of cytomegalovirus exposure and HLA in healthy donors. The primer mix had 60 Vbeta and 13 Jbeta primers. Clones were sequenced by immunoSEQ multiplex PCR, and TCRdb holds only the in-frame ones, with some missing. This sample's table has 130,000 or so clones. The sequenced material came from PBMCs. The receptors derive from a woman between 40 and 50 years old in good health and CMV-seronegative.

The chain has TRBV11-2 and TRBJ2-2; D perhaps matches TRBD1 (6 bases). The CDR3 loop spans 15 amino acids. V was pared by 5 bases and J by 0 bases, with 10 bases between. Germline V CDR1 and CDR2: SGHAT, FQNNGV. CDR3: CASSLQGSNTGELFF. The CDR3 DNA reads TGTGCCAGCAGCCTACAGGGTTCGAACACCGGGGAGCTGTTTTTT.

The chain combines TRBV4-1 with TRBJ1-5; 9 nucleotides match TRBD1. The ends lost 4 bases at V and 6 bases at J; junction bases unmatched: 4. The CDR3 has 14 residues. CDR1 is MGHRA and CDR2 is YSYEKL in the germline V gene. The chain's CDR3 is CASSPTGGVQPQHF. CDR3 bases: TGCGCCAGCAGCCCGACAGGGGGAGTTCAGCCCCAGCATTTT.

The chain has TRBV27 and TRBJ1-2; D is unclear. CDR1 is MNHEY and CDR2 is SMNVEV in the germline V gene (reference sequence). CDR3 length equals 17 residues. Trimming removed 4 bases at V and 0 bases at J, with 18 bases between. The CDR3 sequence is CASSSSTQPRANYGYTF. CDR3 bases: TGTGCCAGCAGTTCCTCTACCCAACCACGAGCTAACTATGGCTACACCTTC.

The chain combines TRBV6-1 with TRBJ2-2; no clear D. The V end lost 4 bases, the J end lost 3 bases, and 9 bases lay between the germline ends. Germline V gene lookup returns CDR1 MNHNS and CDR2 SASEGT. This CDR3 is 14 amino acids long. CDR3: CASSARLDTGELFF. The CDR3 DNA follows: TGTGCCAGCAGTGCCAGGTTGGACACCGGGGAGCTGTTTTTT.

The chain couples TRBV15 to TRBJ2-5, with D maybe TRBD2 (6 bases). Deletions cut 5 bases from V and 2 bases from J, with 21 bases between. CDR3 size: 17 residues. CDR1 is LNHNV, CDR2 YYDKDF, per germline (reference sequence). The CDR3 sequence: CATSPFKAGRNQETQYF. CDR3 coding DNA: TGTGCCACCAGCCCTTTCAAAGCGGGCAGGAATCAAGAGACCCAGTACTTC.

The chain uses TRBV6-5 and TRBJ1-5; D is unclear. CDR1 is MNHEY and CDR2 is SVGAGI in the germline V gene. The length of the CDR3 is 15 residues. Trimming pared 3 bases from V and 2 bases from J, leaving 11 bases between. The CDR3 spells CASSYGGGGNQPQHF. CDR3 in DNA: TGTGCCAGCAGTTATGGAGGAGGCGGCAATCAGCCCCAGCATTTT.

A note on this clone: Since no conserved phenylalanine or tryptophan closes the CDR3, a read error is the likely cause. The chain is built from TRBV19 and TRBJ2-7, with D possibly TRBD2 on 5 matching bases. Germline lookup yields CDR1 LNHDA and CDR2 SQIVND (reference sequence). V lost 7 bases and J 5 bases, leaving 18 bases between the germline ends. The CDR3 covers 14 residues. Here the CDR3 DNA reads TGTGCCAGTAACCCGGGGTATGGAGTCAACGAGCAGTACTCC. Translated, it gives CASNPGYGVNEQYS.

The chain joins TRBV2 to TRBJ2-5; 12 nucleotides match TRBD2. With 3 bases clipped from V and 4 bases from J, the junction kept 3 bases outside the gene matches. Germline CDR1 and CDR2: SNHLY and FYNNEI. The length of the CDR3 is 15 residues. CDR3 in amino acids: CASSDSTSGGETQYF. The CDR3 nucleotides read TGTGCCAGCAGTGACTCGACTAGCGGGGGAGAGACCCAGTACTTC.

CDR3 coding DNA: TGTGCCAGCAGCCGAACCCCGAACGACAGGGACGCTTTCTTT. Translating it yields CASSRTPNDRDAFF. The rearrangement links TRBV5-4 to TRBJ1-1; TRBD1 agrees at 7 bases. V lost 4 bases, J lost 11 bases, and 14 bases stayed unmatched. CDR1 and CDR2 (germline): SGHNT, YYREEE (reference sequence). The CDR3 totals 14 residues.

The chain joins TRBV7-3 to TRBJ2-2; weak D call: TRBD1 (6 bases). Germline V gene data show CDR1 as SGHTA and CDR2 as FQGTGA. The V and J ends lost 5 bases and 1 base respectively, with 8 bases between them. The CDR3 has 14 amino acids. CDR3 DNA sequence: TGTGCCAGCAGCATACAGGGGAACACCGGGGAGCTGTTTTTT. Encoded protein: CASSIQGNTGELFF.

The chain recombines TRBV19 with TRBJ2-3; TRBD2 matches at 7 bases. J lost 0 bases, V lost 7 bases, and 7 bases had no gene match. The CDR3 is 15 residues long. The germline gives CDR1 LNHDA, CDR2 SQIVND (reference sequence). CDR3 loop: CASKVGGGSTDTQYF. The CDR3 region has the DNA TGTGCCAGTAAAGTAGGCGGGGGAAGCACAGATACGCAGTATTTT.

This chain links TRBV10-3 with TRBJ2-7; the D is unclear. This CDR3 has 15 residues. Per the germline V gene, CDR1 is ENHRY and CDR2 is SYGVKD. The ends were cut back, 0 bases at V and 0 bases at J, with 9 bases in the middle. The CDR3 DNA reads TGTGCCATCAGTGAGTCTCGTACAAGCTCCTACGAGCAGTACTTC. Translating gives CAISESRTSSYEQYF.

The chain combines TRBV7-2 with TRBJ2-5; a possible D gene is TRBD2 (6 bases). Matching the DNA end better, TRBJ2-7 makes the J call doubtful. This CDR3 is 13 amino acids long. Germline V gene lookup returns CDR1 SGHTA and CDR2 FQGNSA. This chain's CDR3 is CASTRDFSYEQYF. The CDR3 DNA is TGTGCCAGCACTAGGGACTTCTCCTACGAGCAGTACTTC.

The CDR3: CARAASGGANTGELFF. CDR3 in DNA: TGTGCCAGGGCTGCTAGCGGGGGTGCGAACACCGGGGAGCTGTTTTTT. The V gene is TRBV2, the J gene TRBJ2-2; 10 positions match TRBD2. Germline trimming cut 9 bases from V and 0 bases from J; bases unmatched to any gene: 7. The CDR3 totals 16 residues. The germline V gene encodes CDR1 SNHLY and CDR2 FYNNEI.

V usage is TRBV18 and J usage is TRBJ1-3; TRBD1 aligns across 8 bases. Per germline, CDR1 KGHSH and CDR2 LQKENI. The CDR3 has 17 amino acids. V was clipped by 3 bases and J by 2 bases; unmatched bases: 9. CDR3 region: CASSPSGTGPTGNTIYF. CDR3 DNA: TGTGCCAGCTCACCGTCCGGGACAGGTCCAACTGGAAACACCATATATTTT. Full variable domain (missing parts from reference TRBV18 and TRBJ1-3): NAGVMQNPRHLVRRRGQEARLRCSPMKGHSHVYWYRQLPEEGLKFMVYLQKENIIDESGMPKERFSAEFPKEGPSILRIQQVVRGDSAAYFCASSPSGTGPTGNTIYFGEGSWLTVV.

The CDR3: CASSHIREFNQPQHF. CDR3 DNA: TGTGCCAGCAGCCATATCAGGGAATTCAATCAGCCCCAGCATTTT. This chain joins TRBV5-8 and TRBJ1-5; D is possibly TRBD1 (5 bases). The CDR3 loop spans 15 amino acids. V was trimmed by 4 bases and J by 3 bases, leaving 14 bases between them. The germline V gene has CDR1 SGHTS and CDR2 YDEGEE.

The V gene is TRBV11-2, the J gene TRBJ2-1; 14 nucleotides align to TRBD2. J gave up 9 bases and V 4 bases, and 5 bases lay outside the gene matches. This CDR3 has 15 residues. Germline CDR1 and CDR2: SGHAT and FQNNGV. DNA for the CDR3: TGTGCCAGCAGCTCGAGACTAGCGGGGGGGGCTGAGCAGTTCTTC. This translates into CASSSRLAGGAEQFF.

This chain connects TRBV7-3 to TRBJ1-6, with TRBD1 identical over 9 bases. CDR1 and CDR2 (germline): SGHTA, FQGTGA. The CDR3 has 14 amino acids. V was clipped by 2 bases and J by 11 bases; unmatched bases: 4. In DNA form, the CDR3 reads TGTGCCAGCAGCTTAGGACAGGGGTACGCACCCCTCCACTTT. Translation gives CASSLGQGYAPLHF.

In DNA, the CDR3 is TGCGCCAGCAGCCCACAGGGGGCAATCAGTGGCTACACCTTC. Amino acid sequence: CASSPQGAISGYTF. The chain employs TRBV4-1 and TRBJ1-2; TRBD1 matches at 9 bases. V lost 4 bases, J lost 7 bases, and 7 bases stayed unmatched. The length of the CDR3 is 14 residues. Germline CDR1 reads MGHRA; CDR2 reads YSYEKL.

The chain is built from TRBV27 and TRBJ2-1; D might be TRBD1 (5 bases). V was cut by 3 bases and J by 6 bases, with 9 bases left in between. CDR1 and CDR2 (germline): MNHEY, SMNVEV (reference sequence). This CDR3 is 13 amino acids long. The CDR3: CASSFRAGNEQFF. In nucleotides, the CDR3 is TGTGCCAGCAGTTTCAGGGCTGGCAATGAGCAGTTCTTC.

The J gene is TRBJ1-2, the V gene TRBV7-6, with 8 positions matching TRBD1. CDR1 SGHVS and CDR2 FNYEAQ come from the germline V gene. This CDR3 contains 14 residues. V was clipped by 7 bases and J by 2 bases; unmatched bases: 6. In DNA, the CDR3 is TGTGCCAGCAAACCGTGGACAGGGAACTATGGCTACACCTTC. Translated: CASKPWTGNYGYTF.

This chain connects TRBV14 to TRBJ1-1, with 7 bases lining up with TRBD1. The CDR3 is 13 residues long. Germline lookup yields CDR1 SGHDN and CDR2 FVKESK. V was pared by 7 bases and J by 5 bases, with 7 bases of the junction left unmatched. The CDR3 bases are TGTGCCAGCACCGCTTACAGGGGAACTGAAGCTTTCTTT. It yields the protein CASTAYRGTEAFF.

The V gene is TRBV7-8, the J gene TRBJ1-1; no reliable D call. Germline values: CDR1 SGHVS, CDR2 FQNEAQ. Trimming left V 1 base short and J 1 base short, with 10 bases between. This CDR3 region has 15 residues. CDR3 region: CASSLEARGNTEAFF. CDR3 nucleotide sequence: TGTGCCAGCAGCTTAGAGGCACGGGGGAACACTGAAGCTTTCTTT.

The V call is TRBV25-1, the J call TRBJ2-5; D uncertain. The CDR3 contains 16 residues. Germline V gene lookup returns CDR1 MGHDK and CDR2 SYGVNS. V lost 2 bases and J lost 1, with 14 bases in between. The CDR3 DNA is TGTGCCAGCAGTGAACTCCTCCCTGGCTCCCAAGAGACCCAGTACTTC. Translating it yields CASSELLPGSQETQYF. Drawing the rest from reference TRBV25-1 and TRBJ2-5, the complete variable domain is EADIYQTPRYLVIGTGKKITLECSQTMGHDKMYWYQQDPGMELHLIHYSYGVNSTEKGDLSSESTVSRIRTEHFPLTLESARPSHTSQYLCASSELLPGSQETQYFGPGTRLLVL.

CDR3 in amino acids: CASSEYATGNTIYF. CDR3 DNA sequence: TGTGCCAGCAGTGAATATGCGACTGGAAACACCATATATTTT. The chain carries TRBV25-1 and TRBJ1-3; D gene ambiguous. CDR1 is MGHDK and CDR2 is SYGVNS in the germline V gene. CDR3 size: 14 residues. The V end lost 0 bases, the J end lost 2 bases, and 5 bases lay between the germline ends.

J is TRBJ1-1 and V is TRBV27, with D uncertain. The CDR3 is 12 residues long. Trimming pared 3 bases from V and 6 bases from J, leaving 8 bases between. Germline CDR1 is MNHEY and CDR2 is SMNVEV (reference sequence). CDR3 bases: TGTGCCAGCAGTTTTGGCGGAGCTGAAGCTTTCTTT. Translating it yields CASSFGGAEAFF.

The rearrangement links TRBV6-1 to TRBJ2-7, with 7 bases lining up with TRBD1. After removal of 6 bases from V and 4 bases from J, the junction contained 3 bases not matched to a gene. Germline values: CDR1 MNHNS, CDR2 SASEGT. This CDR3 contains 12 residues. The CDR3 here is CASRNRGYEQYV. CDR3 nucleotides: TGTGCCAGCAGGAACAGGGGATACGAGCAGTACGTC.

This CDR3 is CASSVGRENTEAFF. The CDR3 bases are TGTGCCAGCAGCGTAGGCAGGGAGAACACTGAAGCTTTCTTT. The chain links TRBV9 to TRBJ1-1, with D perhaps matching TRBD1 (5 bases). V gave up 0 bases and J gave up 1 base, with 7 bases separating them. The CDR3 has 14 residues. Germline CDR1 SGDLS, CDR2 YYNGEE.

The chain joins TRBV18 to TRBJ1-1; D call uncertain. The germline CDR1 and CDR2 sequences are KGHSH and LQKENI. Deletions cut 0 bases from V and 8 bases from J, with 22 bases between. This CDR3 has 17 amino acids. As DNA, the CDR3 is TGTGCCAGCTCACCACCGAAGGGTAGCGAATTCGAGAACGAAGCTTTCTTT. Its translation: CASSPPKGSEFENEAFF.

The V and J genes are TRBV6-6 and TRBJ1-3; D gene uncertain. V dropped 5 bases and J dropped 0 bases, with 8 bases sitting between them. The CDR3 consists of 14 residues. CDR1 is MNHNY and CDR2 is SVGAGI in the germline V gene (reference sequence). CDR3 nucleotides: TGTGCCAGCAGTCAACAGAGCTCTGGAAACACCATATATTTT. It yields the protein CASSQQSSGNTIYF.

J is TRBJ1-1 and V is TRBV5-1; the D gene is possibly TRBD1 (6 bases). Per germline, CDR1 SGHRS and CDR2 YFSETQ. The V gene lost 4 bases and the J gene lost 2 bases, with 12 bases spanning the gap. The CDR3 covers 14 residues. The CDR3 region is CASSLGTFNTEAFF. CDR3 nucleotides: TGCGCCAGCAGCCTTGGGACATTTAACACTGAAGCTTTCTTT. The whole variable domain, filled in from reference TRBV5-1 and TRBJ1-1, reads KAGVTQTPRYLIKTRGQQVTLSCSPISGHRSVSWYQQTPGQGLQFLFEYFSETQRNKGNFPGRFSGRQFSNSRSEMNVSTLELGDSALYLCASSLGTFNTEAFFGQGTRLTVV.

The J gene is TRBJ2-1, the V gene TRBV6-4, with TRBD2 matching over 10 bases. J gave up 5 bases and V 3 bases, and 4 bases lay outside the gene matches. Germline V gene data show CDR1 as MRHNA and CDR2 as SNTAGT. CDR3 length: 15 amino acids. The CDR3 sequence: CASSERLAGHNEQFF. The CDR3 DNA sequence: TGTGCCAGCAGTGAACGACTAGCGGGCCACAATGAGCAGTTCTTC.